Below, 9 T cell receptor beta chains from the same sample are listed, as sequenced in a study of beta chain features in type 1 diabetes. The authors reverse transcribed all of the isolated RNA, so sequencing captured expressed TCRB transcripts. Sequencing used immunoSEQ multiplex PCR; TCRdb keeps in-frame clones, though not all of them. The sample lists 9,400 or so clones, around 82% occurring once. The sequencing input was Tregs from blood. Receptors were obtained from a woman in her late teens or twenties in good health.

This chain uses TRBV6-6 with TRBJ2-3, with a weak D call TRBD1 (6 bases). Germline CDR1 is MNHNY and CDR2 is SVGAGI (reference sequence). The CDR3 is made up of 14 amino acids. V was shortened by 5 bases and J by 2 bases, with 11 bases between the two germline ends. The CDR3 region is CASSRNRDTDTQYF. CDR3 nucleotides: TGTGCCAGCAGTCGCAACAGGGACACAGATACGCAGTATTTT.

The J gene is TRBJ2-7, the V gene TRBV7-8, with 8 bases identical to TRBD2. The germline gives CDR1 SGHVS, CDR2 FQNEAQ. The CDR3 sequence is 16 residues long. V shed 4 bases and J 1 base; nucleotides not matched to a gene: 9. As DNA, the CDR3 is TGTGCCAGCAGCTCCCCCCCCACGGGAGGGTCCTACGAGCAGTACTTC. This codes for CASSSPPTGGSYEQYF.

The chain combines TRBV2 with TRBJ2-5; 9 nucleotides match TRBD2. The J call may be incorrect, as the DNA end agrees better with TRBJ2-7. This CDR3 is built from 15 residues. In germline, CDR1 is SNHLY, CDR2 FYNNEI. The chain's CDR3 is CASSEGLAGVYEQYF. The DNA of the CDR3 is TGTGCCAGCAGTGAGGGGTTAGCGGGAGTCTACGAGCAGTACTTC.

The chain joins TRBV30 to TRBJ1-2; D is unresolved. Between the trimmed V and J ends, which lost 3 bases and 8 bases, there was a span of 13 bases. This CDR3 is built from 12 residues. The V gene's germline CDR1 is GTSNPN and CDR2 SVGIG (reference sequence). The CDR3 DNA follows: TGTGCCTGGAGAAAGACTGTCCGGGGCTACACCTTC. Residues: CAWRKTVRGYTF.

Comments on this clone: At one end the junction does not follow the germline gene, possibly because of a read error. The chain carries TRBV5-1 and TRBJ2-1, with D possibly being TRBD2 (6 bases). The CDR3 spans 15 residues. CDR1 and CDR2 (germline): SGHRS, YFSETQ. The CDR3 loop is CASSLDGSSYNEQFF. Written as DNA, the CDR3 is TGCGCCAGCAGTTTGGACGGGAGCTCCTACAATGAGCAGTTCTTC.

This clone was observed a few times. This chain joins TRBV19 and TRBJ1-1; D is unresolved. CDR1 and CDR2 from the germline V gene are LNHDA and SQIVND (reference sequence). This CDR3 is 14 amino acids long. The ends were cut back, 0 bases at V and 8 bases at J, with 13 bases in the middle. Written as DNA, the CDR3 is TGTGCCAGTAGTATAGATTTCAGGACGGGAGAAGCTTTCTTT. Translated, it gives CASSIDFRTGEAFF.

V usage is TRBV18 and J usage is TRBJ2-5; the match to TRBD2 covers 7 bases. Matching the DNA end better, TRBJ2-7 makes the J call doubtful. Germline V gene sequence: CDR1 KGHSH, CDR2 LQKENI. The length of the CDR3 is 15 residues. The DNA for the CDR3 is TGTGCCAGCTCACCCAAGCGGGGATCGTCCAACGAGCAGTACTTC. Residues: CASSPKRGSSNEQYF.

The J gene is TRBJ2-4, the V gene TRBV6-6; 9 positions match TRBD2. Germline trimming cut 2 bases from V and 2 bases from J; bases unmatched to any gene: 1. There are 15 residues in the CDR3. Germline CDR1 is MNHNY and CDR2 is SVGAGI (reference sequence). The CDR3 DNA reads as TGTGCCAGCAGTTACGGACTAGCGCCCAAAAACATTCAGTACTTC. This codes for CASSYGLAPKNIQYF.

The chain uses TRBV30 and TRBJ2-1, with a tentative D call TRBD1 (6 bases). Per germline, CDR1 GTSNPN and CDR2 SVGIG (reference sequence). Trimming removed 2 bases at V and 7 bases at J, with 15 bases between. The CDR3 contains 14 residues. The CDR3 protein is CAWSRQGIWNEQFF. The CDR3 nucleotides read TGTGCCTGGAGTCGTCAGGGGATATGGAATGAGCAGTTCTTC.